This TCR beta chain stems from a study of blood T cell repertoires in COVID-19 (dated by TCRdb to 2020 to 2022). Regarding the study in general: The collaborator samples originated in the United States, Italy and Spain and spanned the acute and convalescent phases of COVID-19. The prospective study material was composed of cDNA or gDNA derived from T cells, B-cell-depleted T cells, or PBMCs. Deeply sampled blood TCRbeta repertoires from subjects exposed to, actively infected with, or recovered from COVID-19 were included in the dataset. A freely available public database, intended as a resource for researchers studying the immune response to SARS-CoV-2, is where the repertoires were released. Samples came from the ongoing ImmuneRACE study (first 160 participants) plus 1,254 subjects from 6 global collaborators. The sample metadata nearly always contained a de-identified subject ID, COVID-19 status, age in years and sex. HLA class I and class II types, where available, came from metadata supplied by the sample provider rather than from assay-based typing.

TCRbeta CDR3 regions were amplified from genomic DNA by means of the immunoSEQ Assay, a bias-controlled multiplex PCR. From the authors' description of their analysis: Within the assay, amplification of reference gene primers was used to estimate how many nucleated cells each sample contained. Sequence reads were collapsed and filtered to measure the absolute abundance of every unique TCRbeta CDR3 rearrangement. For each sample, productive Simpson clonality was calculated by taking the square root of Simpson's diversity index across productive rearrangements. In TCRdb, the immuneACCESS table is reduced to in-frame sequences with V and J assigned. These tables do not hold every clone; where another copy was compared, an unresolved V gene accounts for under half, and the others remain unexplained. Clone size and V and J calls were adopted from that table, with D and trimming inferred from the DNA. The sample table records roughly 100,000 clones; around 90% of these occur just once. The ten top clones hold 2% to 2.5% of the sample.

Remarks on this clone: It lacks a known antigen. No clone much larger than this one lies a single base away; base qualities are absent.

Collaborating institutions collected whole blood in K2EDTA tubes following their own protocols. For TCRbeta analysis, collaborators shipped samples as frozen whole blood, isolated PBMCs, or DNA extracted from either of those sample types. Paper-wide results and their limitations: How much clinical and demographic metadata was included differed by source and by participant, and the metadata was provided uncurated.

V is trimmed back by 6 bases and J by 11 bases, and the junction contains 6 bases that no gene match accounts for. The CDR3 goes from the cysteine to the phenylalanine over 12 residues. Of all the DNA, just the CDR3 is kept, 36 bases in frame from base 1. CDR1 and CDR2 are drawn from the germline V gene: SNHLY, FYNNEI. The rearranged segments are TRBV2 and TRBJ1-4; 7 middle bases align to TRBD1. The clonotype was recovered from a man aged 50-59 years with active COVID-19. The sequenced material came from peripheral blood. The bases are TGTGCCAGCAGCACCGGGACAGTGAAACTGTTTTTT. Its product reads: CASSTGTVKLFF.